This T cell receptor beta chain was sequenced for a study of OX40 agonist ivuxolimab in advanced cancers. A word on this clone: No antigen is known for it.

Study-wide results and caveats: With doses of 0.1 to 3.0 mg/kg, CD4+ and CD8+ blood T cells had undergone clonal expansion by week 6. Antigen targets of the expanded peripheral T cells went undetermined.

Sequencing was performed with immunoSEQ multiplex PCR; in TCRdb, only in-frame clones are kept and a portion is missing. The sample lists about 130,000 clones, under 95% occurring once. CDR1 SGHTA and CDR2 FQGNSA come from the germline V gene. This CDR3 comprises 16 residues. Losses at the gene ends were 2 bases for V and 3 bases for J; bases not matched to a gene: 9. This sample comprised CD4+ or CD8+ T cells sorted from blood, obtained in a trial of the OX40 agonist ivuxolimab. The V and J genes are TRBV7-2 and TRBJ2-7; 8 bases map to TRBD2. The TCR originated in an adult with an advanced solid tumor such as melanoma, head and neck, liver or kidney cancer. CDR3 in DNA: TGTGCCAGCAGCTTAAAGCGGGAGTGGGGTTTCTACGAGCAGTACTTC. Its protein is CASSLKREWGFYEQYF.